The 27 T cell receptor beta chains given below trace back to one sample, sequenced in a study of control samples from healthy donors and cancer patients. Assay: immunoSEQ multiplex PCR; the TCRdb copy retains only in-frame clones and omits some. The table has tens of thousands of clones, roughly nine tenths seen once; the top ten hold less than 9%. Material for sequencing was blood. Receptors originate from a woman aged 55 to 70 in good health.

The chain links TRBV7-9 to TRBJ1-2; D is uncertain. This CDR3 is 13 amino acids long. Germline CDR1 reads SEHNR; CDR2 reads FQNEAQ (reference sequence). The germline V and J ends were trimmed by 3 bases and 4 bases, with 9 bases remaining between them. This CDR3 reads CASSFVGVYGYTF. CDR3 in DNA: TGTGCCAGCAGCTTCGTCGGGGTCTATGGCTACACCTTC. Full variable domain (outside the CDR3, taken from reference TRBV7-9 and TRBJ1-2): DTGVSQNPRHKITKRGQNVTFRCDPISEHNRLYWYRQTLGQGPEFLTYFQNEAQLEKSRLLSDRFSAERPKGSFSTLEIQRTEQGDSAMYLCASSFVGVYGYTFGSGTRLTVV.

The chain carries TRBV5-1 and TRBJ2-5, with a weak D call TRBD2 (6 bases). With 0 bases removed from V and 3 bases from J, the gap between germline ends came to 12 bases. Germline V gene sequence: CDR1 SGHRS, CDR2 YFSETQ. The CDR3 is 15 amino acids. The CDR3 is CASSLGGTPEETQYF. Written as DNA, the CDR3 is TGCGCCAGCAGCTTGGGCGGGACGCCCGAAGAGACCCAGTACTTC.

The chain has TRBV3-1 (or the pseudogene TRBV3-2) and TRBJ2-4; D is possibly TRBD1 or TRBD2 (5 bases each). This CDR3 is 16 amino acids long. Looked up from germline, CDR1 is LGHDT and CDR2 is YNNKEL (reference sequence). Trimming pared 4 bases from V and 3 bases from J, leaving 16 bases between. The CDR3 nucleotides read TGTGCCAGCAGCCCACCCGGGGCTGGGTTCAAAAACATTCAGTACTTC. Translated, it gives CASSPPGAGFKNIQYF.

The chain carries TRBV6-1 and TRBJ2-1; 9 nucleotides agree with TRBD1. The V segment lost 2 bases and the J segment 1 base; nucleotides outside the gene matches: 12. The CDR3 runs to 19 residues. Germline-derived CDR1 and CDR2 are MNHNS and SASEGT. CDR3 DNA: TGTGCCAGCAGTGAAAACTTACCGGGACAGGGATGGTCCTACAATGAGCAGTTCTTC. This encodes CASSENLPGQGWSYNEQFF.

This chain connects TRBV2 to TRBJ2-3; 9 bases match TRBD1. Trimming at V came to 6 bases and at J to 5 bases, leaving 15 bases not matched to a gene. This CDR3 has 17 amino acids. Germline V gives CDR1 SNHLY, CDR2 FYNNEI. The CDR3 DNA sequence: TGTGCCAGCAGCGTGGGACAGGGAGGGTCGTTTGGAGATACGCAGTATTTT. Encoded protein: CASSVGQGGSFGDTQYF. Full variable domain (missing parts from reference TRBV2 and TRBJ2-3): EPEVTQTPSHQVTQMGQEVILRCVPISNHLYFYWYRQILGQKVEFLVSFYNNEISEKSEIFDDQFSVERPDGSNFTLKIRSTKLEDSAMYFCASSVGQGGSFGDTQYFGPGTRLTVL.

This clone was observed a few times. The chain employs TRBV5-8 and TRBJ2-5; perhaps TRBD1 as D (6 bases). There are 15 residues in the CDR3. In germline, CDR1 is SGHTS, CDR2 YDEGEE. The germline V and J ends were trimmed by 4 bases and 2 bases, with 15 bases remaining between them. CDR3 coding DNA: TGTGCCAGCAGCGTCGGGACACTCTTACAAGAGACCCAGTACTTC. Protein sequence: CASSVGTLLQETQYF. The complete variable domain, with remaining parts taken from reference TRBV5-8 and TRBJ2-5, reads EAGVTQSPTHLIKTRGQQATLRCSPISGHTSVYWYQQALGLGLQFLLWYDEGEERNRGNFPPRFSGRQFPNYSSELNVNALELEDSALYLCASSVGTLLQETQYFGPGTRLLVL.

The chain links TRBV7-9 to TRBJ2-7, with 8 bases identical to TRBD1. The CDR3 totals 13 residues. Trimming at V came to 5 bases and at J to 3 bases, leaving 3 bases not matched to a gene. Germline CDR1 and CDR2: SEHNR and FQNEAQ (reference sequence). The CDR3 DNA reads TGTGCCAGCAGCCACGGGACAGGCTACGAGCAGTACTTC. Protein: CASSHGTGYEQYF.

V is TRBV28 and J is TRBJ2-3, with 8 bases lining up with TRBD2. From germline, CDR1 is MDHEN and CDR2 SYDVKM. This CDR3 has 15 residues. Unmatched junction bases numbered 6, after V lost 5 bases and J lost 2 bases. CDR3 nucleotide sequence: TGTGCCAGCAGTGGGCGGACTAGCCTCACAGATACGCAGTATTTT. Its translation is CASSGRTSLTDTQYF.

V is TRBV9 and J is TRBJ2-3; 7 bases are a match to TRBD2. Germline V gene sequence: CDR1 SGDLS, CDR2 YYNGEE. The CDR3 runs 16 residues. V shed 1 base and J 2 bases; nucleotides not matched to a gene: 7. CDR3 loop: CASSVQGGRATDTQYF. The CDR3, as DNA: TGTGCCAGCAGCGTACAGGGTGGGAGGGCCACAGATACGCAGTATTTT.

This rearrangement joins TRBV5-4 to TRBJ2-5; D is unresolved. CDR1 is SGHNT, CDR2 YYREEE, per germline (reference sequence). CDR3 size: 13 residues. Trimming shortened V by 2 bases and J by 1 base, and 6 bases separated the two germline ends. CDR3 loop: CASSLGGQETQYF. The DNA for the CDR3 is TGTGCCAGCAGCTTAGGCGGCCAAGAGACCCAGTACTTC.

The J gene is TRBJ1-2, the V gene TRBV2, with D hard to call. The CDR3 spans 12 residues. Germline CDR1 reads SNHLY; CDR2 reads FYNNEI. Between the trimmed V and J ends, which lost 1 base and 6 bases, there was a span of 6 bases. Written as DNA, the CDR3 is TGTGCCAGCAGTGAAGGGCCGAATGGCTACACCTTC. Translated, it gives CASSEGPNGYTF.

This CDR3 reads CASSAGGTEAFF. The CDR3 nucleotides are TGTGCCAGCAGTGCAGGGGGCACTGAAGCTTTCTTT. The chain recombines TRBV2 with TRBJ1-1; 7 bases align to TRBD1. The CDR3 totals 12 residues. Trimming cost V 4 bases and J 4 bases; bases outside gene matches: 0. The germline gives CDR1 SNHLY, CDR2 FYNNEI. The variable domain in full, with the rest retrieved from reference TRBV2 and TRBJ1-1, is EPEVTQTPSHQVTQMGQEVILRCVPISNHLYFYWYRQILGQKVEFLVSFYNNEISEKSEIFDDQFSVERPDGSNFTLKIRSTKLEDSAMYFCASSAGGTEAFFGQGTRLTVV.

The chain recombines TRBV18 with TRBJ2-1; D is undetermined. Germline V gene lookup returns CDR1 KGHSH and CDR2 LQKENI. The CDR3 is made up of 15 amino acids. V was shortened by 6 bases and J by 0 bases, with 12 bases between the two germline ends. CDR3 in amino acids: CASSRSTGSYNEQFF. The CDR3 coding sequence is TGTGCCAGCTCCCGCTCTACCGGCTCCTACAATGAGCAGTTCTTC.

This sequence joins TRBV25-1 and TRBJ2-2; D tentatively fits TRBD1 or TRBD2 (5 bases each). In germline, CDR1 is MGHDK, CDR2 SYGVNS. This CDR3 is built from 16 residues. V lost 2 bases and J 4 bases, leaving 14 bases between the germline ends. This CDR3 reads CASSEPGPGGTGELFF. In DNA form, the CDR3 reads TGTGCCAGCAGTGAACCGGGTCCTGGGGGCACCGGGGAGCTGTTTTTT. Supplemented by reference TRBV25-1 and TRBJ2-2, the full variable domain reads EADIYQTPRYLVIGTGKKITLECSQTMGHDKMYWYQQDPGMELHLIHYSYGVNSTEKGDLSSESTVSRIRTEHFPLTLESARPSHTSQYLCASSEPGPGGTGELFFGEGSRLTVL.

The V call is TRBV18, the J call TRBJ2-2; 11 nucleotides line up with TRBD2. The CDR3 runs 15 residues. The V and J ends lost 3 bases and 7 bases, in that order; junction bases with no gene match: 4. CDR1 is KGHSH and CDR2 is LQKENI in the germline V gene. The CDR3: CASSPLAGGLGELFF. In DNA form, the CDR3 reads TGTGCCAGCTCACCTCTAGCGGGAGGCCTCGGGGAGCTGTTTTTT.

This rearrangement joins TRBV18 to TRBJ1-4; unclear D gene. Trimming left V 6 bases short and J 4 bases short, with 6 bases between. This CDR3 has 12 amino acids. CDR1 is KGHSH and CDR2 is LQKENI in the germline V gene. CDR3 DNA: TGTGCCAGCTCCTCGATTAATGAAAAACTGTTTTTT. Encoded protein: CASSSINEKLFF.

V and J are TRBV3-1 (or the pseudogene TRBV3-2) and TRBJ1-2, with D hard to call. The CDR3 has 14 amino acids. CDR1 is LGHDT and CDR2 is YNNKEL in the germline V gene (reference sequence). Trimming left V 8 bases short and J 1 base short, with 14 bases between. CDR3 loop: CASAYSRGNYGYTF. The CDR3 region has the DNA TGTGCCAGCGCTTATTCCCGGGGTAACTATGGCTACACCTTC.

The chain is built from TRBV4-1 and TRBJ2-1; 12 bases map to TRBD2. Looked up from germline, CDR1 is MGHRA and CDR2 is YSYEKL. The ends lost 1 base at V and 8 bases at J; junction bases unmatched: 12. The CDR3 contains 18 residues. The CDR3 nucleotides are TGCGCCAGCAGCCAAGTTGATATGGGCCTAGCGGGGGGGCATGAGCAGTTCTTC. This encodes CASSQVDMGLAGGHEQFF.

V and J are TRBV5-1 and TRBJ2-1, with TRBD2 matching 10 bases. V lost 4 bases and J lost 8; bases outside the gene matches: 6. CDR1 and CDR2 (germline): SGHRS, YFSETQ. This CDR3 has 14 amino acids. The CDR3 here is CASSVSGGNDEQFF. DNA for the CDR3: TGCGCCAGCAGCGTTAGCGGGGGGAATGATGAGCAGTTCTTC.

V and J are TRBV7-9 and TRBJ1-5; D gene uncertain. Germline CDR1 and CDR2: SEHNR and FQNEAQ (reference sequence). CDR3 length equals 14 residues. Trimming cost V 5 bases and J 4 bases, with 12 bases left between them. The CDR3 region is CASSHLTENQPQHF. In DNA, the CDR3 is TGTGCCAGCAGCCACCTGACGGAGAATCAGCCCCAGCATTTT. The variable domain in full, with the rest retrieved from reference TRBV7-9 and TRBJ1-5, is DTGVSQNPRHKITKRGQNVTFRCDPISEHNRLYWYRQTLGQGPEFLTYFQNEAQLEKSRLLSDRFSAERPKGSFSTLEIQRTEQGDSAMYLCASSHLTENQPQHFGDGTRLSIL.

The CDR3 coding sequence is TGCGCCAGCAGCTTGGGACCGGTTGGGGAGGGGGCTGAAGCTTTCTTT. Translated, it gives CASSLGPVGEGAEAFF. This chain joins TRBV5-1 and TRBJ1-1; tentative D call: TRBD1 (6 bases). The germline CDR1 and CDR2 sequences are SGHRS and YFSETQ. CDR3 length: 16 amino acids. V shed 0 bases and J shed 6 bases, with 18 bases lying between them. Complete variable domain (other parts from reference TRBV5-1 and TRBJ1-1): KAGVTQTPRYLIKTRGQQVTLSCSPISGHRSVSWYQQTPGQGLQFLFEYFSETQRNKGNFPGRFSGRQFSNSRSEMNVSTLELGDSALYLCASSLGPVGEGAEAFFGQGTRLTVV.

This clone was found once. This chain connects TRBV3-1 (or the pseudogene TRBV3-2) to TRBJ2-7, with 7 bases fitting TRBD2. Germline assignment: CDR1 LGHDT and CDR2 YNNKEL (reference sequence). With 4 bases clipped from V and 4 bases from J, the junction kept 13 bases outside the gene matches. The CDR3 is made up of 16 amino acids. The CDR3: CASSPRGRGSLYEQYF. CDR3 sequence (DNA): TGTGCCAGCAGCCCCCGGGGTCGCGGGAGCTTGTACGAGCAGTACTTC.

The gene calls are TRBV15 and TRBJ1-4; D might be TRBD1 (5 bases). V was clipped by 4 bases and J by 7 bases, with 16 bases between them. The CDR3 is 15 amino acids. CDR1 is LNHNV, CDR2 YYDKDF, per germline (reference sequence). The CDR3 nucleotides read TGTGCCACCAGCACTCCACGGGGGTGGGGTGAAAAACTGTTTTTT. It encodes CATSTPRGWGEKLFF.

The chain recombines TRBV7-2 with TRBJ2-3; TRBD2 matches 10 bases. Germline V gene data show CDR1 as SGHTA and CDR2 as FQGNSA. V lost 4 bases to trimming and J lost 4 bases; unmatched junction nucleotides: 5. The CDR3 is 15 residues long. The CDR3 here is CASSYLAGVADTQYF. The CDR3 bases are TGTGCCAGCAGCTACCTAGCGGGGGTCGCAGATACGCAGTATTTT.

The rearrangement uses TRBV19 and TRBJ2-1; the match to TRBD2 covers 7 bases. Germline CDR1 is LNHDA and CDR2 is SQIVND (reference sequence). The CDR3 length is 16 residues. With 5 bases clipped from V and 7 bases from J, the junction kept 14 bases outside the gene matches. DNA for the CDR3: TGTGCCAGTAGTTCCCGGACTAGGTGGGTTTGGAATGAGCAGTTCTTC. Translated: CASSSRTRWVWNEQFF.

This clone has only one observation. For the CDR3, the DNA is TGTGCCAGCAGCCCAGTTGGGACTGCCAATCAGCCCCAGCATTTT. This gives the protein CASSPVGTANQPQHF. The genes are TRBV9 and TRBJ1-5; perhaps TRBD1 as D (5 bases). V lost 4 bases and J 3 bases, leaving 14 bases between the germline ends. The V gene's germline CDR1 is SGDLS and CDR2 YYNGEE. This CDR3 comprises 15 residues. Variable domain in full (rest from reference TRBV9 and TRBJ1-5): DSGVTQTPKHLITATGQRVTLRCSPRSGDLSVYWYQQSLDQGLQFLIQYYNGEERAKGNILERFSAQQFPDLHSELNLSSLELGDSALYFCASSPVGTANQPQHFGDGTRLSIL.

The chain employs TRBV7-2 and TRBJ1-2, with D hard to call. The CDR3 spans 13 residues. V was trimmed by 6 bases and J by 2 bases, leaving 10 bases between them. CDR1 SGHTA and CDR2 FQGNSA come from the germline V gene. The CDR3: CASSSRTNYGYTF. CDR3 bases: TGTGCCAGCAGTTCACGGACGAACTATGGCTACACCTTC.